Sequencing of this TCR beta chain was carried out in a study of cytomegalovirus exposure and HLA in healthy donors. Primers included in the PCR were 60 Vbeta and 13 Jbeta primers. Libraries were prepared by immunoSEQ multiplex PCR; TCRdb keeps only in-frame clonotypes and omits some of them. Of some 90,000 clones in the sample, 78% were seen once. Study findings and constraints: For TCR beta chains, V- and J-gene trimming was later linked to a missense DCLRE1C variant. Analyses of presence/absence relied on an assumption of roughly uniform sequencing depth across donors. TCR beta sequences numbering some 17,000 were associated with HLA alleles at 0.05 false discovery rate in a later analysis. Through in vitro validation, three CMV-associated chains were shown to be specific for CMV antigens.

This clone has a single count. No antigen is known for it. Germline V CDR1 and CDR2: SGHTA, FQGNSA. This CDR3 comprises 15 residues. The V gene end was trimmed by 1 base and the J gene end by 4 bases; junction bases not matched to a gene: 4. The chain links TRBV7-2 to TRBJ2-1, with TRBD1 identical over 7 bases. The source material was PBMCs. The TCR comes from a middle-aged woman in good health and CMV-seronegative. Here the CDR3 DNA reads TGTGCCAGCAGCTTAGTTAGGGGGCCATACAATGAGCAGTTCTTC. It encodes CASSLVRGPYNEQFF.